A single sample gave rise to the 8 T cell receptor beta chains below, sequenced in a study of T cell responses to AZD1222 COVID-19 vaccine. Clones were read by immunoSEQ multiplex PCR, and TCRdb kept only the in-frame ones, dropping some. The sample lists under 95,000 clones, roughly 90% seen once, with over 2% in the top ten. The material was peripheral blood, obtained on day 0 of AZD1222 vaccination. The receptors derive from an adult in good health.

The chain joins TRBV7-2 to TRBJ2-7; D is perhaps TRBD2 (5 bases). Trimming cost V 1 base and J 6 bases, with 13 bases left between them. Germline V gene lookup returns CDR1 SGHTA and CDR2 FQGNSA. CDR3 length: 14 residues. CDR3: CASSLGTSKAEQYF. The CDR3 DNA reads TGTGCCAGCAGCTTAGGGACTTCTAAGGCCGAGCAGTACTTC.

This clone was counted between two and nine times. The chain recombines TRBV10-2 with TRBJ2-5; TRBD1 aligns across 9 bases. Trimming at V came to 4 bases and at J to 5 bases, leaving 8 bases not matched to a gene. The CDR3 consists of 15 residues. Germline CDR1 and CDR2: WSHSY and SAAADI. Here the CDR3 DNA reads TGCGCCAGCAGTGGAGGCGGGACAGGGATGGAGACCCAGTACTTC. Protein sequence: CASSGGGTGMETQYF.

The chain employs TRBV5-1 and TRBJ1-6, with a tentative D call TRBD1 (6 bases). Germline lookup yields CDR1 SGHRS and CDR2 YFSETQ. This CDR3 spans 14 amino acids. V gave up 5 bases and J gave up 7 bases, with 13 bases separating them. CDR3 loop: CASRDEGGNSPLHF. As DNA, the CDR3 is TGCGCCAGCAGGGACGAGGGGGGCAATTCACCCCTCCACTTT.

This chain links TRBV7-9 with TRBJ1-1, with a possible D match to TRBD1 (5 bases). The length of the CDR3 is 14 residues. Germline CDR1 SEHNR, CDR2 FQNEAQ (reference sequence). The V end lost 5 bases, the J end lost 4 bases, and 14 bases lay between the germline ends. The CDR3 nucleotides are TGTGCCAGCAGCGCCCCCGGGACGGGCACTGAAGCTTTCTTT. Protein product: CASSAPGTGTEAFF.

V usage is TRBV7-2 and J usage is TRBJ1-1, with 9 bases identical to TRBD1. Looked up from germline, CDR1 is SGHTA and CDR2 is FQGNSA. The CDR3 spans 13 residues. The V gene end was trimmed by 5 bases and the J gene end by 11 bases; junction bases not matched to a gene: 9. The CDR3 DNA is TGTGCCAGCAGCCCTAACAGGGGGCGGGGGGCTTTCTTT. Amino acids: CASSPNRGRGAFF.

The chain combines TRBV2 with TRBJ1-5; no firm D call. From germline, CDR1 is SNHLY and CDR2 FYNNEI. The CDR3 has 13 residues. V gave up 3 bases and J gave up 7 bases, with 10 bases separating them. Here the CDR3 reads CASSDSGPQPQHF. The CDR3 coding sequence is TGTGCCAGCAGTGATTCAGGCCCGCAGCCCCAGCATTTT.

The J gene is TRBJ1-2, the V gene TRBV20-1, with a tentative D call TRBD1 (6 bases). This CDR3 region has 11 residues. V shed 7 bases and J shed 7 bases, with 13 bases lying between them. Per germline, CDR1 DFQATT and CDR2 SNEGSKA (reference sequence). The CDR3 loop is CSGLGAGGYTF. The CDR3 region has the DNA TGCAGTGGCCTGGGGGCTGGTGGCTACACCTTC.

This chain links TRBV19 with TRBJ2-5, with TRBD1 as a possible D gene (6 bases). V lost 5 bases and J 3 bases, leaving 10 bases between the germline ends. The CDR3 covers 13 residues. CDR1 LNHDA and CDR2 SQIVND come from the germline V gene (reference sequence). CDR3 coding DNA: TGTGCCAGTAGTTCCCGGGACAAAGAGACCCAGTACTTC. Encoded protein: CASSSRDKETQYF.